This T cell receptor beta chain came from a study of Ad26.COV2.S vaccination and SARS-CoV-2 variants. Specified treatment: around 19 received Ad26.COV2.S at low or high dose, single or two shots; several received placebo; per-sample allocation not given. It was on day 63 after the first vaccine or placebo injection that samples were taken. In Boston, the donor was an adult between 18-55 years of age. Study-wide points: Total responses of T cells may have been underestimated by the analyses of TCR breadth and depth. It was found that vaccine and placebo recipients had similar non-spike TCR breadth.

Method: immunoSEQ multiplex PCR; TCRdb's copy keeps in-frame clones and lacks some. The profile shows about 400,000 clones, about 88% of them singletons. This clone came up a few times. No antigen is known for it. V shed 0 bases and J 6 bases; nucleotides not matched to a gene: 7. Germline CDR1 and CDR2: LGHDT and YNNKEL (reference sequence). CDR3 length: 16 amino acids. The TCR originated in a person aged 18-65 years who received the Ad26.COV2.S COVID-19 vaccine or a placebo. The rearrangement links TRBV3-1 (or the pseudogene TRBV3-2) to TRBJ1-2; TRBD1 aligns across 10 bases. The source was peripheral blood, collected in a trial of Ad26.COV2.S vaccine versus placebo. Here the CDR3 reads CASSQEGDRGQDGYTF. CDR3 bases: TGTGCCAGCAGCCAAGAAGGGGACAGGGGACAGGATGGCTACACCTTC.